This TCR beta chain was captured by sequencing in a study of human T cells and chemical hapten exposure. Study in general: Small pooled library volume differences chiefly drove per-sample TCR yield variation.

Unfractionated whole blood yielded the extracted total RNA. The CDR3 runs 12 residues. Germline V gives CDR1 SEHNR, CDR2 FQNEAQ (reference sequence). Trimming cost V 8 bases and J 5 bases, with 10 bases left between them. Unique molecular identifiers were linked by the library to individual cDNA molecules. Original processing notes: Sample TCR counts, which ranged from roughly 23,224 to 750,000, had a median of around 96,000. TCRdb itself ran the 5' RACE reads through MiXCR, one entry per CDR3 protein. TCRdb's processing, not the authors' own work, is the source of the V and J calls. Of around 140,000 distinct CDR3 sequences listed, over 3.5% were seen once; the top ten hold about 1.3%. On this clonotype: A much larger clone lies one base from this, so it may be a read error.

The gene calls are TRBV7-9 and TRBJ1-5, with unresolved D. This clonotype was sampled from a female donor in good health. CDR3: CASGHGDQPQHF. The CDR3 DNA follows: TGTGCCAGCGGCCATGGGGATCAGCCCCAGCATTTT.